These 32 T cell receptor beta chains share one sample of origin, sequenced in a study of blood T cell repertoires in COVID-19 (dated by TCRdb to the early 2020s). Receptor amplification or capture employed the immunoSEQ multiplex PCR assay. TCRdb re-hosts the immuneACCESS table, in-frame sequences only. Its copies lack some clones; in the studies checked, an unresolved V gene accounts for under half of them, and the cause for the rest is not known. In this sample the table shows some 320,000 clones, 85% to 95% of which occur a single time. 3.5% to 5% of the sample is in the top ten clones. Sequencing used PBMCs or T cells enriched from blood (not recorded which). Receptors were obtained from a woman aged 30 to 39 who had been exposed to COVID-19.

The chain is built from TRBV7-9 and TRBJ1-1; D call uncertain. The V end was cut by 4 bases, the J end by 11 bases, with 17 bases between. This CDR3 is built from 13 residues. Germline CDR1 and CDR2: SEHNR and FQNEAQ (reference sequence). The CDR3, as DNA: TGTGCCAGCAGCTACGTTTTAGAGGGAAGGGCTTTCTTT. Encoded protein: CASSYVLEGRAFF.

This chain uses TRBV5-1 with TRBJ1-6; no firm D call. CDR3 size: 17 residues. Germline V gives CDR1 SGHRS, CDR2 YFSETQ. V lost 0 bases and J lost 0, with 10 bases in between. CDR3 amino acids: CASSLGSGSSYNSPLHF. CDR3 nucleotides: TGCGCCAGCAGCTTGGGATCGGGGAGCTCCTATAATTCACCCCTCCACTTT.

The J gene is TRBJ1-1, the V gene TRBV4-1; tentatively, D is TRBD1 (6 bases). The CDR3 consists of 14 residues. V gave up 6 bases and J gave up 1 base, with 12 bases separating them. Per the germline V gene, CDR1 is MGHRA and CDR2 is YSYEKL. The CDR3 is CASRSTGPNTEAFF. CDR3 sequence (DNA): TGCGCCAGCAGGTCAACAGGGCCGAACACTGAAGCTTTCTTT.

The chain is built from TRBV19 and TRBJ2-2; 8 bases fit TRBD1. This CDR3 contains 16 residues. Trimming took 9 bases from V and 4 from J; bases not matched to a gene: 13. CDR1 is LNHDA, CDR2 SQIVND, per germline (reference sequence). The CDR3 DNA reads TGTGCCAGCACGAATTCCCAGGGGGCAGGCACCGGGGAGCTGTTTTTT. This codes for CASTNSQGAGTGELFF.

The rearrangement links TRBV6-5 to TRBJ2-3; D unresolved. The CDR3 spans 14 residues. Germline CDR1 and CDR2: MNHEY and SVGAGI. Deletions cut 5 bases from V and 1 base from J, with 10 bases between. Here the CDR3 DNA reads TGTGCCAGCAGTCTTACGGTCGGCACAGATACGCAGTATTTT. This encodes CASSLTVGTDTQYF.

CDR3 sequence reads: CASSGAGDSPLHF. As DNA, the CDR3 is TGTGCCAGCAGCGGGGCGGGGGACTCACCCCTCCACTTT. The J gene is TRBJ1-6, the V gene TRBV5-4; D might be TRBD1 (5 bases). The ends were cut back, 4 bases at V and 10 bases at J, with 12 bases in the middle. The V gene's germline CDR1 is SGHNT and CDR2 YYREEE (reference sequence). The CDR3 has 13 amino acids. The whole variable domain, filled in from reference TRBV5-4 and TRBJ1-6, reads ETGVTQSPTHLIKTRGQQVTLRCSSQSGHNTVSWYQQALGQGPQFIFQYYREEENGRGNFPPRFSGLQFPNYSSELNVNALELDDSALYLCASSGAGDSPLHFGNGTRLTVT.

This clone is a singleton in its sample. The gene calls are TRBV7-3 and TRBJ1-1; no firm D call. Germline values: CDR1 SGHTA, CDR2 FQGTGA. This CDR3 comprises 13 residues. Trimming shortened V by 1 base and J by 7 bases, and 10 bases separated the two germline ends. The CDR3 bases are TGTGCCAGCAGCTTAATGGAGGGTGGTGAAGCTTTCTTT. Encoded protein: CASSLMEGGEAFF. The full variable domain, in which reference TRBV7-3 and TRBJ1-1 provide the parts outside the CDR3, is GAGVSQTPSNKVTEKGKYVELRCDPISGHTALYWYRQSLGQGPEFLIYFQGTGAADDSGLPNDRFFAVRPEGSVSTLKIQRTERGDSAVYLCASSLMEGGEAFFGQGTRLTVV.

The chain joins TRBV2 to TRBJ2-1; 16 nucleotides align to TRBD2. CDR3 length equals 15 residues. The V segment lost 8 bases and the J segment 8 bases; nucleotides outside the gene matches: 6. Germline assignment: CDR1 SNHLY and CDR2 FYNNEI. In DNA, the CDR3 is TGTGCCAGCGCCGGGACTAGCGGGGGGGATTATGAGCAGTTCTTC. Amino acid sequence: CASAGTSGGDYEQFF.

The chain joins TRBV5-1 to TRBJ2-7; D is perhaps TRBD1 (5 bases). Germline assignment: CDR1 SGHRS and CDR2 YFSETQ. Deletions cut 4 bases from V and 6 bases from J, with 29 bases between. The CDR3 covers 18 residues. This CDR3 reads CASSPERGYSPQGGEQYF. In DNA form, the CDR3 reads TGCGCCAGCAGCCCGGAAAGGGGTTATAGCCCCCAGGGTGGCGAGCAGTACTTC.

The V call is TRBV18, the J call TRBJ1-5; 7 nucleotides line up with TRBD1. Per the germline V gene, CDR1 is KGHSH and CDR2 is LQKENI. V lost 3 bases to trimming and J lost 0 bases; unmatched junction nucleotides: 5. The CDR3 is 16 residues long. CDR3 in amino acids: CASSPDRAGSNQPQHF. The DNA for the CDR3 is TGTGCCAGCTCACCCGACAGGGCTGGTAGCAATCAGCCCCAGCATTTT.

CDR3 loop: CASSLRVLDRGRNQPQHF. CDR3 coding DNA: TGTGCCAGCAGTCTACGTGTATTGGACAGGGGTCGCAATCAGCCCCAGCATTTT. J is TRBJ1-5 and V is TRBV2; TRBD1 agrees at 9 bases. CDR3 length equals 18 residues. Trimming at V came to 5 bases and at J to 2 bases, leaving 13 bases not matched to a gene. Per the germline V gene, CDR1 is SNHLY and CDR2 is FYNNEI.

The V call is TRBV6-5, the J call TRBJ2-7, with 9 positions matching TRBD1. The CDR3 contains 15 residues. With V trimmed by 4 bases and J by 4 bases, 8 bases remained unmatched. Germline V gene data show CDR1 as MNHEY and CDR2 as SVGAGI. DNA for the CDR3: TGTGCCAGCAGTTCCCCTTCCGGGACAGGGTACGAGCAGTACTTC. The encoded protein is CASSSPSGTGYEQYF.

V gene TRBV11-1 combines with J gene TRBJ1-2; no definite D call. Germline V gives CDR1 SGHAT, CDR2 FQDESV (reference sequence). Trimming removed 0 bases at V and 4 bases at J, with 6 bases between. The CDR3 loop spans 13 amino acids. The CDR3 DNA is TGTGCCAGCAGCTTAGCGCTGAGCTATGGCTACACCTTC. Translating gives CASSLALSYGYTF.

The CDR3 spells CASSEGLVDTQYF. In nucleotides, the CDR3 is TGTGCCAGCAGTGAAGGACTAGTAGATACGCAGTATTTT. The rearrangement joins TRBV2 to TRBJ2-3; the D gene is possibly TRBD2 (6 bases). V dropped 1 base and J dropped 5 bases, with 7 bases sitting between them. The CDR3 spans 13 residues. The germline gives CDR1 SNHLY, CDR2 FYNNEI.

This chain uses TRBV4-1 with TRBJ1-5; weak D call: TRBD1 (5 bases). The ends were cut back, 5 bases at V and 4 bases at J, with 21 bases in the middle. The CDR3 covers 17 residues. The germline CDR1 and CDR2 sequences are MGHRA and YSYEKL. In DNA, the CDR3 is TGCGCCAGCAGCTCTAAACCGACGACAGTTAAAAATCAGCCCCAGCATTTT. Its translation: CASSSKPTTVKNQPQHF.

The V gene is TRBV2, the J gene TRBJ2-1; D possibly corresponds to TRBD2 (6 bases). Germline values: CDR1 SNHLY, CDR2 FYNNEI. Trimming took 6 bases from V and 8 from J, leaving 17 bases between them. The CDR3 is 14 amino acids. CDR3 nucleotide sequence: TGTGCCAGCAGGTGGGGAGGAGGGGCAGATGAGCAGTTCTTC. This codes for CASRWGGGADEQFF.

This clone was seen a single time. This chain connects TRBV2 to TRBJ1-2, with D possibly matching TRBD1 (5 bases). V was cut by 7 bases and J by 0 bases, with 12 bases left in between. The CDR3 consists of 14 residues. Germline values: CDR1 SNHLY, CDR2 FYNNEI. The CDR3: CASTRQLANYGYTF. The CDR3 coding sequence is TGTGCCAGCACCCGACAGTTAGCTAACTATGGCTACACCTTC.

This sequence joins TRBV4-3 and TRBJ1-3; no clear D gene. This CDR3 spans 16 amino acids. Trimming took 1 base from V and 0 from J, leaving 10 bases between them. Germline CDR1 reads LGHNA; CDR2 reads YSLEER. This CDR3 reads CASSQALTVSGNTIYF. CDR3 DNA sequence: TGCGCCAGCAGCCAAGCCCTAACGGTCTCTGGAAACACCATATATTTT.

The sample holds a few counts of this clone. This chain uses TRBV19 with TRBJ1-1; D not resolved. Trimming took 7 bases from V and 0 from J, leaving 9 bases between them. Germline CDR1 LNHDA, CDR2 SQIVND (reference sequence). The CDR3 is 13 residues long. CDR3 nucleotides: TGTGCCAGTACCCGATCGGTGAACACTGAAGCTTTCTTT. Translated, it gives CASTRSVNTEAFF. Together with reference TRBV19 and TRBJ1-1, the CDR3 gives the full variable domain: DGGITQSPKYLFRKEGQNVTLSCEQNLNHDAMYWYRQDPGQGLRLIYYSQIVNDFQKGDIAEGYSVSREKKESFPLTVTSAQKNPTAFYLCASTRSVNTEAFFGQGTRLTVV.

The chain links TRBV9 to TRBJ1-1; 7 bases map to TRBD1. After removal of 4 bases from V and 5 bases from J, the junction contained 11 bases not matched to a gene. Germline CDR1 and CDR2: SGDLS and YYNGEE. This CDR3 has 15 residues. The DNA for the CDR3 is TGTGCCAGCAGCCGAGAGGGCAGGGGGTGGACTGAAGCTTTCTTT. It encodes CASSREGRGWTEAFF.

This chain connects TRBV24-1 to TRBJ1-2; TRBD1 matches at 7 bases. CDR1 KGHDR and CDR2 SFDVKD come from the germline V gene. V lost 2 bases to trimming and J lost 6 bases; unmatched junction nucleotides: 8. This CDR3 has 15 amino acids. In DNA form, the CDR3 reads TGTGCCACCAGTGATTCCATTACAGGGGTGAATGGCTACACCTTC. As protein: CATSDSITGVNGYTF.

CDR3 sequence reads: CASSSTGQGYSPLHF. CDR3 nucleotide sequence: TGTGCCAGCAGTTCTACAGGACAGGGTTATTCACCCCTCCACTTT. The chain has TRBV2 and TRBJ1-6; TRBD1 aligns across 8 bases. With V trimmed by 5 bases and J by 8 bases, 8 bases remained unmatched. This CDR3 is built from 15 residues. CDR1 and CDR2 from the germline V gene are SNHLY and FYNNEI.

The chain carries TRBV2 and TRBJ2-7; no clear D gene. V gave up 10 bases and J gave up 0 bases, with 13 bases separating them. Germline assignment: CDR1 SNHLY and CDR2 FYNNEI. The length of the CDR3 is 13 residues. This CDR3 is CATLGGSSYEQYF. The CDR3 DNA reads as TGTGCCACTCTTGGCGGTAGCTCCTACGAGCAGTACTTC.

The V and J genes are TRBV4-1 and TRBJ1-1; maybe TRBD1 (6 bases). Trimming took 4 bases from V and 1 from J, leaving 10 bases between them. This CDR3 is built from 14 residues. Germline assignment: CDR1 MGHRA and CDR2 YSYEKL. The DNA of the CDR3 is TGCGCCAGCAGCCGGGACACACCGAACACTGAAGCTTTCTTT. Protein sequence: CASSRDTPNTEAFF.

The chain uses TRBV10-1 and TRBJ1-1; D unresolved. Germline V gene data show CDR1 as WNHNN and CDR2 as SYGVQD (reference sequence). CDR3 length: 16 residues. V lost 2 bases and J lost 5, with 18 bases in between. In DNA form, the CDR3 reads TGCGCCAGCAGTGAGCACTCTTACACGGGGAGGACTGAAGCTTTCTTT. It codes for CASSEHSYTGRTEAFF.

The chain combines TRBV12-5 with TRBJ1-1; D is uncertain. Looked up from germline, CDR1 is LGHNT and CDR2 is FRNRAP. The CDR3 is made up of 14 amino acids. V was cut by 2 bases and J by 1 base, with 8 bases left in between. The CDR3 DNA is TGTGCTAGTGGTTTGTCACGACAGAACACTGAAGCTTTCTTT. It translates to CASGLSRQNTEAFF. The full variable domain, with the rest looked up from reference TRBV12-5 and TRBJ1-1, is DARVTQTPRHKVTEMGQEVTMRCQPILGHNTVFWYRQTMMQGLELLAYFRNRAPLDDSGMPKDRFSAEMPDATLATLKIQPSEPRDSAVYFCASGLSRQNTEAFFGQGTRLTVV.

This clone came up once. The V and J genes are TRBV6-5 and TRBJ1-5; maybe TRBD1 (5 bases). This CDR3 spans 15 amino acids. V was clipped by 6 bases and J by 1 base, with 13 bases between them. Germline CDR1 is MNHEY and CDR2 is SVGAGI. CDR3 sequence reads: CASRTREESNQPQHF. The CDR3 region has the DNA TGTGCCAGCAGGACCAGGGAGGAAAGCAATCAGCCCCAGCATTTT.

The gene calls are TRBV21-1 and TRBJ2-7; the listed D gene, TRBD2, was not tested against the DNA. TRBV21-1 is noted as a pseudogene. The CDR3 sequence is 16 residues long. CDR3 DNA sequence: TGTGCCAGCAGCGACGAACCGACTAGCGACTCTTACGAGCAGTACTTC. Protein: CASSDEPTSDSYEQYF.

This sequence joins TRBV5-1 and TRBJ1-2, with D uncertain. Germline CDR1 reads SGHRS; CDR2 reads YFSETQ. V gave up 0 bases and J gave up 0 bases, with 6 bases separating them. The CDR3 spans 14 residues. The CDR3 coding sequence is TGCGCCAGCAGCTTGGTGGCGGCTAACTATGGCTACACCTTC. Amino acids: CASSLVAANYGYTF. Full variable domain (remainder filled in from reference TRBV5-1 and TRBJ1-2): KAGVTQTPRYLIKTRGQQVTLSCSPISGHRSVSWYQQTPGQGLQFLFEYFSETQRNKGNFPGRFSGRQFSNSRSEMNVSTLELGDSALYLCASSLVAANYGYTFGSGTRLTVV.

The V call is TRBV12-2, the J call TRBJ2-7; no DNA check was done on the table's D call, TRBD2. TRBV12-2 represents a pseudogene. This CDR3 region has 16 residues. The chain's CDR3 is CASRPAPGLASWEQYF. Written as DNA, the CDR3 is TGTGCAAGTCGCCCCGCTCCGGGACTAGCATCATGGGAGCAGTACTTC.

The chain is built from TRBV11-3 and TRBJ2-3; a weak D match, TRBD1 (6 bases). V was cut by 8 bases and J by 3 bases, with 9 bases left in between. The CDR3 runs 12 residues. Germline V gene data show CDR1 as SGHNT and CDR2 as YENEEA. CDR3 sequence: CASGQGTDTQYF. The CDR3 DNA reads as TGTGCCAGCGGGCAGGGGACAGATACGCAGTATTTT.

V usage is TRBV12-5 and J usage is TRBJ2-5, with D maybe TRBD2 (6 bases). The CDR3 covers 18 residues. V lost 0 bases and J 2 bases, leaving 19 bases between the germline ends. The germline V gene encodes CDR1 LGHNT and CDR2 FRNRAP. This chain's CDR3 is CASGLVSASAALQETQYF. CDR3 DNA sequence: TGTGCTAGTGGTTTGGTATCTGCTAGCGCGGCGCTGCAAGAGACCCAGTACTTC.